The next 3 T cell receptor beta chains were all read from a single sample in a study of blood T cells in healthy people across ages. The authors ran a second PCR of 7 to 11 cycles using a sample-barcoded 5' primer and a J-beta primer mix. TCRdb fed the 5' RACE reads into MiXCR, producing one record per CDR3 protein. The data hold over 700,000 distinct CDR3 sequences, with roughly 53% observed a single time. The specimen was blood. Receptor source: a man older than 75 in good health.

This clonotype is a singleton in its sample. The rearrangement links TRBV20-1 to TRBJ2-1; either TRBD1 or TRBD2 may supply D (5 bases each). The CDR3 loop spans 16 amino acids. The V gene's germline CDR1 is DFQATT and CDR2 SNEGSKA (reference sequence). Trimming shortened V by 0 bases and J by 5 bases, and 17 bases separated the two germline ends. CDR3 amino acids: CSARDSGRGVDNEQFF. The DNA of the CDR3 is TGCAGTGCTAGAGACTCGGGCCGAGGGGTGGACAATGAGCAGTTCTTC.

This clonotype was seen a handful of times. This CDR3 reads CASSEGGGGYTF. The CDR3 coding sequence is TGTGCCAGCAGTGAGGGGGGAGGAGGCTACACCTTC. This chain connects TRBV2 to TRBJ1-2; a weak D match, TRBD1 (5 bases). This CDR3 has 12 amino acids. V was cut by 3 bases and J by 8 bases, with 10 bases left in between. Germline assignment: CDR1 SNHLY and CDR2 FYNNEI.

The chain couples TRBV5-1 to TRBJ2-3, with D tentatively TRBD2 (5 bases). Germline lookup yields CDR1 SGHRS and CDR2 YFSETQ. The CDR3 totals 18 residues. The V end lost 0 bases, the J end lost 0 bases, and 17 bases lay between the germline ends. The CDR3: CASSLARRAEISTDTQYF. Written as DNA, the CDR3 is TGCGCCAGCAGCTTGGCCCGTAGAGCGGAGATTAGCACAGATACGCAGTATTTT.